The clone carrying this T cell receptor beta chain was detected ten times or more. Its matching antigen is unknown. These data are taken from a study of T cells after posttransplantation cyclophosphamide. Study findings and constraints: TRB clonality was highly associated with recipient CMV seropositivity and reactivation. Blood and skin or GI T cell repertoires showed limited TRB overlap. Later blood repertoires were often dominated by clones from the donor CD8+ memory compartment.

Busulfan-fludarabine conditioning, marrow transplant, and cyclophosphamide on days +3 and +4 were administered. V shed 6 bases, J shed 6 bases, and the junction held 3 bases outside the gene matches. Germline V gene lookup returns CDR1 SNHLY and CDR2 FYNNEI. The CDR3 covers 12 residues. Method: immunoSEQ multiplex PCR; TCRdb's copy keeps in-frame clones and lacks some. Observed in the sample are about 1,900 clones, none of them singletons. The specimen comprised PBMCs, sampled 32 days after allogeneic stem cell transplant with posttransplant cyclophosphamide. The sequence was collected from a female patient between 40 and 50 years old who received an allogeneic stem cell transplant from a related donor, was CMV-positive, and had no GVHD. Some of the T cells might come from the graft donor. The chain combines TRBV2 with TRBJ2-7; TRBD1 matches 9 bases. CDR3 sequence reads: CASRRQGGEQYF. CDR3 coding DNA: TGTGCCAGCAGAAGACAGGGGGGCGAGCAGTACTTC.